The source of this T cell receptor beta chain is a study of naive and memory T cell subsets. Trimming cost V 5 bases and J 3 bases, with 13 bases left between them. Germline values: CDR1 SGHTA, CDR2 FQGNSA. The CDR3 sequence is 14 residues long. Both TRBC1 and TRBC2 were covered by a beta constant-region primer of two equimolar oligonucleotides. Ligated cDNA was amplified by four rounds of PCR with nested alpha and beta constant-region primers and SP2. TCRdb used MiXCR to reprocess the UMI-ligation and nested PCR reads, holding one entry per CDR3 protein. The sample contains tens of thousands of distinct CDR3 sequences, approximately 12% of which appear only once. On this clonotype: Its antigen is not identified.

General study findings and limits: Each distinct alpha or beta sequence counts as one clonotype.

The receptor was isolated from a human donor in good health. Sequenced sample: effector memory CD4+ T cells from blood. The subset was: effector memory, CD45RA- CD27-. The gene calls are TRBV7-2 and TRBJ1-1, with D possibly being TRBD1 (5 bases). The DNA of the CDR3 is TGTGCCAGCAGCACCCTCCGACAGCACACTGAAGCTTTCTTT. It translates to CASSTLRQHTEAFF.